The 22 T cell receptor beta chains below were found in one sample sequenced in a study of T cell responses to AZD1222 COVID-19 vaccine (dated by TCRdb to about 2021). Libraries were built with the immunoSEQ multiplex PCR assay. TCRdb carries this immuneACCESS record with in-frame sequences only. Its versions omit some clonotypes, under half of them owing to an unresolved V gene in the studies checked, with the rest unexplained. The sample contains about 150,000 clones, 80% to 90% of them found a single time. The top ten clones comprise 6.9% of the sample. The intended sense of this specimen's time point label: baseline before first vaccination. Sequencing was performed on peripheral blood, taken on day 0 of AZD1222 vaccination. The receptors derive from an adult in good health.

CDR3 DNA sequence: TGTGCCAGCAGTTCGGGCGCCGAGCAGTACTTC. Its protein product is CASSSGAEQYF. The chain employs TRBV6-5 and TRBJ2-7; D uncertain. Trimming took off 4 bases at V and 6 bases at J, with 7 bases between the two ends. The germline gives CDR1 MNHEY, CDR2 SVGAGI. This CDR3 has 11 amino acids.

CDR3 nucleotide sequence: TGTGCCAGCAGCGTAGAGGTCAATTCACCCCTCCACTTT. Its protein product is CASSVEVNSPLHF. This rearrangement joins TRBV9 to TRBJ1-6; D is unresolved. CDR1 and CDR2 (germline): SGDLS, YYNGEE. V lost 0 bases and J lost 7, with 5 bases in between. This CDR3 comprises 13 residues.

The chain couples TRBV3-1 (or the pseudogene TRBV3-2) to TRBJ1-4, with TRBD1 matching over 7 bases. Per germline, CDR1 LGHDT and CDR2 YNNKEL (reference sequence). The V gene end was trimmed by 1 base and the J gene end by 6 bases; junction bases not matched to a gene: 11. CDR3 size: 17 residues. The CDR3 loop is CASSQGEGGSLYEKLFF. The CDR3 coding sequence is TGTGCCAGCAGCCAAGGTGAAGGGGGCAGCCTGTATGAAAAACTGTTTTTT.

DNA of the CDR3: TGTGCCATCAGTGAGGGGCGGGGTGGGCCTTCACCCCTCCACTTT. This sequence encodes CAISEGRGGPSPLHF. This sequence joins TRBV10-3 and TRBJ1-6; D not certain. V lost 2 bases to trimming and J lost 9 bases, with 14 bases between them. Germline loops: CDR1 ENHRY, CDR2 SYGVKD. The CDR3 has 15 amino acids.

This chain uses TRBV9 with TRBJ2-1, with D perhaps matching TRBD1 or TRBD2 (5 bases each). V was trimmed by 2 bases and J by 5 bases, leaving 14 bases between them. Germline CDR1 reads SGDLS; CDR2 reads YYNGEE. This CDR3 spans 15 amino acids. The CDR3 DNA follows: TGTGCCAGCAGCGTCGGTGGGACGGGTCACAATGAGCAGTTCTTC. Its protein is CASSVGGTGHNEQFF. Full variable domain (rest looked up from reference TRBV9 and TRBJ2-1): DSGVTQTPKHLITATGQRVTLRCSPRSGDLSVYWYQQSLDQGLQFLIQYYNGEERAKGNILERFSAQQFPDLHSELNLSSLELGDSALYFCASSVGGTGHNEQFFGPGTRLTVL.

The chain recombines TRBV4-3 with TRBJ1-1; no clear D. Germline CDR1 is LGHNA and CDR2 is YSLEER. Trimming left V 1 base short and J 8 bases short, with 11 bases between. The CDR3 is 13 amino acids. The CDR3 DNA is TGCGCCAGCAGCCAAGCCATGAGAGGGGAAGCTTTCTTT. This encodes CASSQAMRGEAFF.

The genes are TRBV2 and TRBJ2-3, with D unclear. Germline CDR1 and CDR2: SNHLY and FYNNEI. Trimming took off 6 bases at V and 1 base at J, with 5 bases between the two ends. The CDR3 is 12 residues long. The CDR3 DNA reads TGTGCCAGCAGAAGGGGCACAGATACGCAGTATTTT. Translated, it gives CASRRGTDTQYF. Full variable domain (rest looked up from reference TRBV2 and TRBJ2-3): EPEVTQTPSHQVTQMGQEVILRCVPISNHLYFYWYRQILGQKVEFLVSFYNNEISEKSEIFDDQFSVERPDGSNFTLKIRSTKLEDSAMYFCASRRGTDTQYFGPGTRLTVL.

V usage is TRBV18 and J usage is TRBJ1-4, with D possibly matching TRBD1 (5 bases). V was clipped by 6 bases and J by 0 bases, with 11 bases between them. The germline V gene encodes CDR1 KGHSH and CDR2 LQKENI. The CDR3 totals 15 residues. This CDR3 reads CASSMTVATNEKLFF. The CDR3 region has the DNA TGTGCCAGCTCTATGACAGTAGCAACTAATGAAAAACTGTTTTTT. The full variable domain, completed using reference TRBV18 and TRBJ1-4, is NAGVMQNPRHLVRRRGQEARLRCSPMKGHSHVYWYRQLPEEGLKFMVYLQKENIIDESGMPKERFSAEFPKEGPSILRIQQVVRGDSAAYFCASSMTVATNEKLFFGSGTQLSVL.

This clone was observed a few times. The V and J genes are TRBV20-1 and TRBJ1-6; TRBD1 matches 8 bases. After removal of 4 bases from V and 0 bases from J, the junction contained 8 bases not matched to a gene. Germline CDR1 DFQATT, CDR2 SNEGSKA (reference sequence). This CDR3 has 17 residues. For the CDR3, the DNA is TGCAGTGCTATTGACAGGGGTCGGAGCTCCTATAATTCACCCCTCCACTTT. Translating it yields CSAIDRGRSSYNSPLHF.

The table lists this clone with a count of one. The genes are TRBV24-1 and TRBJ2-3; tentatively, D is TRBD1 (6 bases). The CDR3 loop spans 15 amino acids. The V gene's germline CDR1 is KGHDR and CDR2 SFDVKD. Trimming removed 7 bases from V and 3 bases from J, with 16 bases in between. The CDR3 DNA follows: TGTGCCACCAGCTCTCGTGACAGGAGTACAGATACGCAGTATTTT. As protein: CATSSRDRSTDTQYF.

The genes are TRBV11-2 and TRBJ2-3; a possible D gene is TRBD2 (5 bases). This CDR3 has 15 amino acids. Germline lookup yields CDR1 SGHAT and CDR2 FQNNGV. The V gene lost 1 base and the J gene lost 1 base, with 9 bases spanning the gap. The CDR3 DNA sequence: TGTGCCAGCAGCTTAGTAGGTAGCGGCACAGATACGCAGTATTTT. Its protein product is CASSLVGSGTDTQYF.

V usage is TRBV5-1 and J usage is TRBJ2-7, with 8 nucleotides matching TRBD1. CDR3 length equals 14 residues. CDR1 SGHRS and CDR2 YFSETQ come from the germline V gene. J lost 0 bases, V lost 2 bases, and 1 base had no gene match. CDR3 sequence (DNA): TGCGCCAGCAGCTTCACAGGGGGCTCCTACGAGCAGTACGTC. Its protein is CASSFTGGSYEQYV.

CDR3 region: CASSLVADGETQYF. The CDR3 DNA reads as TGTGCCAGCAGCTTAGTAGCGGATGGAGAGACCCAGTACTTC. V and J are TRBV7-9 and TRBJ2-5; perhaps TRBD2 as D (6 bases). Germline V gives CDR1 SEHNR, CDR2 FQNEAQ (reference sequence). The CDR3 consists of 14 residues. V shed 1 base and J shed 4 bases, with 10 bases lying between them.

CDR3 nucleotide sequence: TGTGCCAGCTCACCAGGGGGAGGACGTCAAACCCTCCACTTT. Amino acid sequence: CASSPGGGRQTLHF. The chain combines TRBV18 with TRBJ1-6; the D gene is possibly TRBD1 (5 bases). The CDR3 runs 14 residues. V was trimmed by 2 bases and J by 14 bases, leaving 16 bases between them. Germline CDR1 is KGHSH and CDR2 is LQKENI.

The chain has TRBV2 and TRBJ2-7; the match to TRBD1 covers 10 bases. V was clipped by 4 bases and J by 7 bases; unmatched bases: 10. Per the germline V gene, CDR1 is SNHLY and CDR2 is FYNNEI. The CDR3 runs to 15 residues. The CDR3 protein is CASSGQGAVGSEQYF. In DNA, the CDR3 is TGTGCCAGCAGTGGACAGGGGGCGGTGGGTTCGGAGCAGTACTTC.

Only a few counts were recorded for this clone. The chain employs TRBV6-2 or TRBV6-3 and TRBJ1-1; D remains unclear. Trimming pared 0 bases from V and 1 base from J, leaving 9 bases between. This CDR3 is built from 15 residues. The germline gives CDR1 MNHEY, CDR2 SVGEGT. Here the CDR3 reads CASSYSFGRNTEAFF. The CDR3 DNA reads as TGTGCCAGCAGTTACTCGTTCGGGAGGAACACTGAAGCTTTCTTT.

The table lists this clone with a count of one. This chain links TRBV20-1 with TRBJ1-3, with TRBD1 matching 8 bases. J gave up 9 bases and V 5 bases, and 3 bases lay outside the gene matches. Germline V gene sequence: CDR1 DFQATT, CDR2 SNEGSKA (reference sequence). The CDR3 contains 11 residues. CDR3 amino acids: CSAGQGATIYF. The CDR3 DNA reads as TGCAGTGCTGGTCAGGGGGCCACCATATATTTT.

CDR3 coding DNA: TGTGCCAGCAGCCAATTTTTAGGGGAAAACACAGATACGCAGTATTTT. The encoded protein is CASSQFLGENTDTQYF. The V gene is TRBV16, the J gene TRBJ2-3; D possibly corresponds to TRBD1 (5 bases). Germline values: CDR1 KGHSY, CDR2 FQNENV. V was pared by 1 base and J by 2 bases, with 13 bases between. The CDR3 totals 16 residues. The full variable domain, with the rest looked up from reference TRBV16 and TRBJ2-3, is GEEVAQTPKHLVRGEGQKAKLYCAPIKGHSYVFWYQQVLKNEFKFLISFQNENVFDETGMPKERFSAKCLPNSPCSLEIQATKLEDSAVYFCASSQFLGENTDTQYFGPGTRLTVL.

This chain connects TRBV12-5 to TRBJ2-1; D tentatively reads TRBD1 or TRBD2 (6 bases each). Germline lookup yields CDR1 LGHNT and CDR2 FRNRAP. Trimming took 5 bases from V and 7 from J, leaving 21 bases between them. The length of the CDR3 is 16 residues. The CDR3 loop is CASGANRRGVLNEQFF. CDR3 sequence (DNA): TGTGCTAGTGGTGCCAACCGAAGGGGGGTATTGAATGAGCAGTTCTTC.

The rearrangement uses TRBV27 and TRBJ1-6; 7 bases match TRBD1. CDR1 is MNHEY, CDR2 SMNVEV, per germline (reference sequence). J lost 2 bases, V lost 0 bases, and 4 bases had no gene match. This CDR3 has 17 amino acids. In DNA form, the CDR3 reads TGTGCCAGCAGTTTATCGGGGACAGCCGCCTATAATTCACCCCTCCACTTT. Translating it yields CASSLSGTAAYNSPLHF.

The chain recombines TRBV6-5 with TRBJ1-5; D possibly corresponds to TRBD1 (6 bases). In germline, CDR1 is MNHEY, CDR2 SVGAGI. The CDR3 extends over 15 amino acids. V was shortened by 4 bases and J by 3 bases, with 13 bases between the two germline ends. CDR3 nucleotides: TGTGCCAGCAGTTCCCGACGGGACACCAATCAGCCCCAGCATTTT. It specifies CASSSRRDTNQPQHF.

V usage is TRBV18 and J usage is TRBJ2-2, with D perhaps TRBD1 or TRBD2 (5 bases each). Germline V gives CDR1 KGHSH, CDR2 LQKENI. V was pared by 1 base and J by 6 bases, with 12 bases between. This CDR3 is 15 amino acids long. The CDR3 DNA reads as TGTGCCAGCTCACCACGGGACCCCGCGGCCGGGGAGCTGTTTTTT. Translating it yields CASSPRDPAAGELFF.